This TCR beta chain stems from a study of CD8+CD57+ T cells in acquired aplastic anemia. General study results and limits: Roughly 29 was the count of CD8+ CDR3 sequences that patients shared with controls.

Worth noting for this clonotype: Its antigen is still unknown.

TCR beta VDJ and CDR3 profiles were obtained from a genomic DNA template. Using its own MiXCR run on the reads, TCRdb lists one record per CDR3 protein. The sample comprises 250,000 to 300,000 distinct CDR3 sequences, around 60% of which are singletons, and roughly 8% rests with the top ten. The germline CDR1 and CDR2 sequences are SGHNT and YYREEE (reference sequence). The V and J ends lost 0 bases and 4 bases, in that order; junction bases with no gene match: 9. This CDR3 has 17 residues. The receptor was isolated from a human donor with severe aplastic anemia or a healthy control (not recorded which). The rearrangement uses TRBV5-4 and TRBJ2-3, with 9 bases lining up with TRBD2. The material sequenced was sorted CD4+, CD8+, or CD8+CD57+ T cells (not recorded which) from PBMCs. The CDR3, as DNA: TGTGCCAGCAGCTTGGGACAGGGCGGGAGGGTCGCAGATACGCAGTATTTT. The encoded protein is CASSLGQGGRVADTQYF. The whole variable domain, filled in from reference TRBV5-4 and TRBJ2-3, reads ETGVTQSPTHLIKTRGQQVTLRCSSQSGHNTVSWYQQALGQGPQFIFQYYREEENGRGNFPPRFSGLQFPNYSSELNVNALELDDSALYLCASSLGQGGRVADTQYFGPGTRLTVL.